This TCR beta chain is from a study of T cells in localized non-small cell lung cancer. Whole-study findings and limits: Adjacent lung exhibited a median of about 50 among the 100 most abundant tumor clones.

The repertoire was sequenced with immunoSEQ multiplex PCR; TCRdb's copy has only in-frame clones and lacks some. The sample records 50,000 to 60,000 clones, roughly 80% being singletons. Concerning this clone: Its matching antigen is unknown.

The CDR3 runs to 15 residues. J gave up 6 bases and V 3 bases, and 4 bases lay outside the gene matches. The V gene's germline CDR1 is SEHNR and CDR2 FQNEAQ (reference sequence). The sequencing here drew on PBMCs, taken before any cancer treatment. This TCR derives from a woman between 35 and 70 years old with stage II lung adenocarcinoma. The V gene is TRBV7-9, the J gene TRBJ1-4, with 10 bases matching TRBD1. This CDR3 is CASSLVGTGDEKLFF. The CDR3 region has the DNA TGTGCCAGCAGCTTGGTCGGGACAGGGGATGAAAAACTGTTTTTT.